These T cell receptor beta chains were read from a single sample in a study of technical replicates of blood from a few donors. Produced via immunoSEQ multiplex PCR; TCRdb's table is partial and in-frame only. The data show some 80,000 clones, 93% seen once. The sample comprised T cells isolated from PBMCs. All receptors come from a human donor in good health. Both conserved end residues are part of each CDR3. The D gene is left open where the match is weak. Only some rows state a clone size, as once, few, many or a class for expanded clones.

V gene: TRBV7-3; CDR3 length: 16; clone size: .; D gene: .; J gene: TRBJ1-1; CDR3 DNA: TGTGCCAGCAGCTTGAGGGGGGGGCGAAACCTACAAGCAGCTTTCTTT; CDR3 protein: CASSLRGGRNLQAAFF
V gene: TRBV30; CDR3 length: 14; clone size: .; D gene: .; J gene: TRBJ2-6; CDR3 DNA: TGTGCCTGGACAGGGGTTACCGGGGCCAACGTCCTGACTTTC; CDR3 protein: CAWTGVTGANVLTF
V gene: TRBV4-2; CDR3 length: 14; clone size: .; D gene: TRBD1; J gene: TRBJ1-1; CDR3 DNA: TGTGCCAGCAGCCCACAGGGGTTGAGTACTGAAGCTTTCTTT; CDR3 protein: CASSPQGLSTEAFF
V gene: TRBV19; CDR3 length: 13; clone size: .; D gene: TRBD1; J gene: TRBJ2-5; CDR3 DNA: TGTGCCAGCACGGACAGGGAGCGGGAGACCCAGTACTTC; CDR3 protein: CASTDRERETQYF
V gene: TRBV7-2; CDR3 length: 14; clone size: .; D gene: .; J gene: TRBJ1-1; CDR3 DNA: TGTGCCAGCAGCTTAGCCCCGGGGAGTGCTGAAGCTTTCTTT; CDR3 protein: CASSLAPGSAEAFF
V gene: TRBV27; CDR3 length: 15; clone size: .; D gene: .; J gene: TRBJ1-5; CDR3 DNA: TGTGCCAGCAGTTTAGGCAGCCGGGGCAATCAGCCCCAGCATTTT; CDR3 protein: CASSLGSRGNQPQHF
V gene: TRBV27; CDR3 length: 16; clone size: .; D gene: TRBD1; J gene: TRBJ2-3; CDR3 DNA: TGTGCCAGCAGACTCCGGGACAGGGGTCGAACAGATACGCAGTATTTT; CDR3 protein: CASRLRDRGRTDTQYF
V gene: TRBV19; CDR3 length: 14; clone size: few; D gene: .; J gene: TRBJ1-5; CDR3 DNA: TGTGCCAGTAGTGGTGGGCACAGGAATCAGCCCCAGCATTTT; CDR3 protein: CASSGGHRNQPQHF
V gene: TRBV5-4; CDR3 length: 17; clone size: .; D gene: TRBD2; J gene: TRBJ2-2; CDR3 DNA: TGTGCCAGCAGCTTTCCTTCGACTAGCGGGAGTTCGGGGGAGCTGTTTTTT; CDR3 protein: CASSFPSTSGSSGELFF
V gene: TRBV19; CDR3 length: 14; clone size: .; D gene: .; J gene: TRBJ1-1; CDR3 DNA: TGTGCCAGTAGTACTATCGATGGGAGCACTGAAGCTTTCTTT; CDR3 protein: CASSTIDGSTEAFF
V gene: TRBV5-8; CDR3 length: 14; clone size: .; D gene: TRBD2; J gene: TRBJ2-7; CDR3 DNA: TGTGCCAGCAAAGAACTAGCGGGGGGCTACGAGCAGTACTTC; CDR3 protein: CASKELAGGYEQYF
V gene: TRBV5-8; CDR3 length: 12; clone size: .; D gene: .; J gene: TRBJ2-7; CDR3 DNA: TGTGCCAGCAGCCCCCCAAACTACGAGCAGTACTTC; CDR3 protein: CASSPPNYEQYF
V gene: TRBV10-3; CDR3 length: 15; clone size: once; D gene: TRBD1; J gene: TRBJ1-1; CDR3 DNA: TGTGCCATCGACTCGTCGGGACAGGGGGGTCCAGAAGCTTTCTTT; CDR3 protein: CAIDSSGQGGPEAFF
V gene: TRBV6-5; CDR3 length: 12; clone size: .; D gene: TRBD1; J gene: TRBJ2-7; CDR3 DNA: TGTGCCAGCAGCAGAGACAGGGACGAGCAGTACTTC; CDR3 protein: CASSRDRDEQYF
V gene: TRBV6-5; CDR3 length: 13; clone size: .; D gene: .; J gene: TRBJ2-7; CDR3 DNA: TGTGCCAGCAGGCGGGACGGTAGCTACGAGCAGTACTTC; CDR3 protein: CASRRDGSYEQYF
V gene: TRBV10-3; CDR3 length: 11; clone size: .; D gene: .; J gene: TRBJ2-5; CDR3 DNA: TGTGCCATACAGGGTGAAGAGACCCAGTACTTC; CDR3 protein: CAIQGEETQYF
V gene: TRBV19; CDR3 length: 15; clone size: .; D gene: TRBD1; J gene: TRBJ1-5; CDR3 DNA: TGTGCCAGTGTGACAGGGGATGGGAGCAATCAGCCCCAGCATTTT; CDR3 protein: CASVTGDGSNQPQHF
V gene: TRBV28; CDR3 length: 15; clone size: once; D gene: TRBD1; J gene: TRBJ2-7; CDR3 DNA: TGTGCCAGCAGTCAGACAGGGGGATACTCCTACGAGCAGTACTTC; CDR3 protein: CASSQTGGYSYEQYF
V gene: TRBV2; CDR3 length: 15; clone size: .; D gene: TRBD1; J gene: TRBJ1-1; CDR3 DNA: TGTGCCAGCAGTGTAGGAGACAGGGGGCTCACTGAAGCTTTCTTT; CDR3 protein: CASSVGDRGLTEAFF
V gene: TRBV11-3; CDR3 length: 16; clone size: .; D gene: .; J gene: TRBJ2-7; CDR3 DNA: TGTGCCAGCAGCTTAGAAGGACAGCTCGAGGCCTACGAGCAGTACTTC; CDR3 protein: CASSLEGQLEAYEQYF
V gene: TRBV5-1; CDR3 length: 15; clone size: .; D gene: TRBD2; J gene: TRBJ2-7; CDR3 DNA: TGCGCCAGCAGCTTGGAGCCGGGACTAGCCTACGAGCAGTACTTC; CDR3 protein: CASSLEPGLAYEQYF
V gene: TRBV9; CDR3 length: 15; clone size: .; D gene: TRBD1; J gene: TRBJ2-7; CDR3 DNA: TGTGCCAGCAGCGTAGCCCAGGGGGCTGGTTACGAGCAGTACTTC; CDR3 protein: CASSVAQGAGYEQYF
V gene: TRBV4-2; CDR3 length: 12; clone size: once; D gene: .; J gene: TRBJ1-1; CDR3 DNA: TGTGCCAGCAGCGAACAGGGTTATGAAGCTTTCTTT; CDR3 protein: CASSEQGYEAFF
V gene: TRBV27; CDR3 length: 14; clone size: .; D gene: TRBD1; J gene: TRBJ1-2; CDR3 DNA: TGTGCCAGCAGTTTATCGGAGACAGGGTATGGCTACACCTTC; CDR3 protein: CASSLSETGYGYTF
V gene: TRBV5-4; CDR3 length: 15; clone size: .; D gene: TRBD2; J gene: TRBJ2-1; CDR3 DNA: TGTGCCAGCAGCTTTGGGCTAGCGGGAGTCAATGAGCAGTTCTTC; CDR3 protein: CASSFGLAGVNEQFF
V gene: TRBV29-1; CDR3 length: 12; clone size: .; D gene: TRBD1; J gene: TRBJ1-2; CDR3 DNA: TGCAGCGTTGTGGGACAGGTCTATGGCTACACCTTC; CDR3 protein: CSVVGQVYGYTF
V gene: TRBV30; CDR3 length: 13; clone size: .; D gene: .; J gene: TRBJ1-1; CDR3 DNA: TGTGCCTGGAGATCTGGGGGGTTCACTGAAGCTTTCTTT; CDR3 protein: CAWRSGGFTEAFF
V gene: TRBV5-1; CDR3 length: 15; clone size: .; D gene: TRBD1; J gene: TRBJ1-1; CDR3 DNA: TGCGCCAGCAGCTTGAGTGGGACAGGGAACACTGAAGCTTTCTTT; CDR3 protein: CASSLSGTGNTEAFF
V gene: TRBV21-1; CDR3 length: 16; clone size: .; D gene: .; J gene: TRBJ2-5; CDR3 DNA: TGTGCCAGCAGCAAATTGGGACTAGCGGGACCAGAGACCCAGTACTTC; CDR3 protein: CASSKLGLAGPETQYF
V gene: TRBV10-3; CDR3 length: 13; clone size: .; D gene: TRBD2; J gene: TRBJ2-7; CDR3 DNA: TGTGCCATCAGGGGACTAGCGGATTACGAGCAGTACTTC; CDR3 protein: CAIRGLADYEQYF
V gene: TRBV6-5; CDR3 length: 15; clone size: .; D gene: .; J gene: TRBJ1-1; CDR3 DNA: TGTGCCAGCAGTCCCTCCCTCCACTTGAACACTGAAGCTTTCTTT; CDR3 protein: CASSPSLHLNTEAFF
V gene: TRBV29-1; CDR3 length: 14; clone size: once; D gene: TRBD2; J gene: TRBJ2-1; CDR3 DNA: TGCAGCGTTGAAAGCAGCGGGAGGCCTTATGAGCAGTTCTTC; CDR3 protein: CSVESSGRPYEQFF
V gene: TRBV18; CDR3 length: 14; clone size: .; D gene: .; J gene: TRBJ1-1; CDR3 DNA: TGTGCCAGCCCCACGGTCGCCGGGAACACTGAAGCTTTCTTT; CDR3 protein: CASPTVAGNTEAFF
V gene: TRBV11-2; CDR3 length: 13; clone size: once; D gene: .; J gene: TRBJ1-5; CDR3 DNA: TGTGCCAGCAGCCGTGGACACAATCAGCCCCAGCATTTT; CDR3 protein: CASSRGHNQPQHF
V gene: TRBV19; CDR3 length: 16; clone size: .; D gene: .; J gene: TRBJ1-5; CDR3 DNA: TGTGCCAGTAGTATGGGGAGACAACCACCTAATCAGCCCCAGCATTTT; CDR3 protein: CASSMGRQPPNQPQHF
V gene: TRBV19; CDR3 length: 14; clone size: once; D gene: TRBD1; J gene: TRBJ1-5; CDR3 DNA: TGTGCCAGTAGTGACAGGGGGCCCAATCAGCCCCAGCATTTT; CDR3 protein: CASSDRGPNQPQHF
V gene: TRBV7-2; CDR3 length: 14; clone size: few; D gene: .; J gene: TRBJ1-2; CDR3 DNA: TGTGCCAGCAGCTTAGCGGCGGGGGATCATGGCTACACCTTC; CDR3 protein: CASSLAAGDHGYTF
V gene: TRBV28; CDR3 length: 14; clone size: .; D gene: .; J gene: TRBJ2-1; CDR3 DNA: TGTGCCAGCAGTGACGATGACACCTACAATGAGCAGTTCTTC; CDR3 protein: CASSDDDTYNEQFF
V gene: TRBV28; CDR3 length: 16; clone size: .; D gene: .; J gene: TRBJ1-5; CDR3 DNA: TGTGCCAGCAGTTTACGGGACACTTCAGGCGATCAGCCCCAGCATTTT; CDR3 protein: CASSLRDTSGDQPQHF
V gene: TRBV15; CDR3 length: 16; clone size: .; D gene: TRBD2; J gene: TRBJ2-1; CDR3 DNA: TGTGCCACCAGCAGTCTGGCGGGAGGCTACTACAATGAGCAGTTCTTC; CDR3 protein: CATSSLAGGYYNEQFF
V gene: TRBV6-5; CDR3 length: 13; clone size: .; D gene: .; J gene: TRBJ1-2; CDR3 DNA: TGTGCCAGCAGTTACGGGGCAGGCTATGGCTACACCTTC; CDR3 protein: CASSYGAGYGYTF
V gene: TRBV5-1; CDR3 length: 16; clone size: .; D gene: TRBD2; J gene: TRBJ2-7; CDR3 DNA: TGCGCCAGCAGCTCACCAGCGGGAGGCACCTCCTACGAGCAGTACTTC; CDR3 protein: CASSSPAGGTSYEQYF
V gene: TRBV11-2; CDR3 length: 14; clone size: .; D gene: TRBD1; J gene: TRBJ2-7; CDR3 DNA: TGTGCCAGCAGCTCGGACAGGGAATTAGACGAGCAGTACTTC; CDR3 protein: CASSSDRELDEQYF
V gene: TRBV11-1; CDR3 length: 16; clone size: once; D gene: TRBD2; J gene: TRBJ2-1; CDR3 DNA: TGTGCCAGCAGCGGGACTAGCGGGAGAGCTTACAATGAGCAGTTCTTC; CDR3 protein: CASSGTSGRAYNEQFF
V gene: TRBV19; CDR3 length: 15; clone size: .; D gene: TRBD2; J gene: TRBJ2-3; CDR3 DNA: TGTGCCAGTTCAACCACTAGCGGGAGGTGGGATACGCAGTATTTT; CDR3 protein: CASSTTSGRWDTQYF
V gene: TRBV6-4; CDR3 length: 15; clone size: .; D gene: .; J gene: TRBJ2-7; CDR3 DNA: TGTGCCAGTGGGACCACTGAGCGGGTCAACTACGAGCAGTACTTC; CDR3 protein: CASGTTERVNYEQYF
V gene: TRBV2; CDR3 length: 11; clone size: .; D gene: .; J gene: TRBJ2-7; CDR3 DNA: TGTGCCAGCACCTCTACCTACGAGCAGTACTTC; CDR3 protein: CASTSTYEQYF
V gene: TRBV28; CDR3 length: 13; clone size: .; D gene: TRBD2; J gene: TRBJ2-2; CDR3 DNA: TGTGCCAGCCGTAGCGGGTACACCGGGGAGCTGTTTTTT; CDR3 protein: CASRSGYTGELFF
V gene: TRBV28; CDR3 length: 11; clone size: .; D gene: .; J gene: TRBJ1-1; CDR3 DNA: TGTGCCAGCACGTACGGACTTGAAGCTTTCTTT; CDR3 protein: CASTYGLEAFF
V gene: TRBV6-5; CDR3 length: 13; clone size: .; D gene: .; J gene: TRBJ1-5; CDR3 DNA: TGTGCCAGTAGAGAGGGCAGAAATCAGCCCCAGCATTTT; CDR3 protein: CASREGRNQPQHF
V gene: TRBV4-3; CDR3 length: 19; clone size: .; D gene: TRBD1; J gene: TRBJ2-6; CDR3 DNA: TGCGCCAGCAGCTTAGAGTCGGGGACAGTAAGGGCCTGGGGCAACGTCCTGACTTTC; CDR3 protein: CASSLESGTVRAWGNVLTF
V gene: TRBV30; CDR3 length: 12; clone size: .; D gene: .; J gene: TRBJ2-7; CDR3 DNA: TGTGCCTGGAGCGTCCGTGCCTACGAGCAGTACTTC; CDR3 protein: CAWSVRAYEQYF
V gene: TRBV2; CDR3 length: 15; clone size: once; D gene: .; J gene: TRBJ1-3; CDR3 DNA: TGTGCCAGCAGTGAATCGGCGATAGCGGGAAACACCATATATTTT; CDR3 protein: CASSESAIAGNTIYF
V gene: TRBV6-1; CDR3 length: 14; clone size: .; D gene: TRBD2; J gene: TRBJ2-2; CDR3 DNA: TGTGCCAGCAGGGGGGGGAGGGGCACCGGGGAGCTGTTTTTT; CDR3 protein: CASRGGRGTGELFF
V gene: TRBV15; CDR3 length: 15; clone size: .; D gene: .; J gene: TRBJ2-1; CDR3 DNA: TGTGCCACCAGCAGAGGCGGGTATTCCTACAATGAGCAGTTCTTC; CDR3 protein: CATSRGGYSYNEQFF